This TCR beta chain appears in the sequencing data of a study of T cell responses to AZD1222 COVID-19 vaccine. Some clones are missing from TCRdb's copy, which holds only in-frame ones; the method was immunoSEQ multiplex PCR. The data show about 76,000 clones, 70% to 90% seen once. Trimming stripped 5 bases from V and 7 bases from J, with 14 bases between. Germline-derived CDR1 and CDR2 are SGHTA and FQGNSA. CDR3 size: 13 residues. A few counts support this clone. The sequencing here drew on peripheral blood, taken on day 0 of AZD1222 vaccination. This sequence joins TRBV7-2 and TRBJ1-1; D uncertain. This receptor was taken from an adult in good health. The CDR3 region is CASSLNAQDEAFF. CDR3 sequence (DNA): TGTGCCAGCAGCCTAAATGCGCAGGATGAAGCTTTCTTT.